Shown below are 15 T cell receptor beta chains from a single sample sequenced in a study of PD-L1 blockade in urothelial cancer. Measured with immunoSEQ multiplex PCR; TCRdb has only the in-frame clones, and not every one. The sample contains roughly 41,000 clones, 82% of which appear only once. Source: PBMCs, taken around atezolizumab (anti-PD-L1) treatment. These TCRs come from a man aged 55 to 69 with urothelial cancer.

The V call is TRBV4-1, the J call TRBJ2-3; the D gene is possibly TRBD1 (6 bases). The CDR3 spans 15 residues. Germline assignment: CDR1 MGHRA and CDR2 YSYEKL. Trimming removed 2 bases from V and 3 bases from J, with 12 bases in between. The CDR3 loop is CASSQLHQGTDTQYF. The DNA of the CDR3 is TGCGCCAGCAGCCAACTACATCAGGGGACAGATACGCAGTATTTT.

The chain has TRBV28 and TRBJ2-4; D gene ambiguous. The CDR3 contains 14 residues. V was shortened by 6 bases and J by 0 bases, with 9 bases between the two germline ends. Per germline, CDR1 MDHEN and CDR2 SYDVKM. The CDR3 protein is CASSEFEAKNIQYF. The CDR3 nucleotides read TGTGCCAGCAGCGAGTTTGAAGCCAAAAACATTCAGTACTTC. Full variable domain (remainder filled in from reference TRBV28 and TRBJ2-4): DVKVTQSSRYLVKRTGEKVFLECVQDMDHENMFWYRQDPGLGLRLIYFSYDVKMKEKGDIPEGYSVSREKKERFSLILESASTNQTSMYLCASSEFEAKNIQYFGAGTRLSVL.

As concerns this clone: Mismatch with germline at one junction end may stem from a read error. As DNA, the CDR3 is TGTGCTAGCAGCCCCGGGACAGCGCTTCAAGAGCTGTTTTTT. Its translation: CASSPGTALQELFF. The rearrangement joins TRBV7-7 to TRBJ2-2, with TRBD1 matching over 7 bases. The CDR3 spans 14 residues. Germline CDR1 and CDR2: SSHAT and FNYEAQ (reference sequence).

The chain links TRBV2 to TRBJ1-4, with 7 bases matching TRBD1. V dropped 3 bases and J dropped 4; count of bases not matched to a gene: 8. Germline V gene data show CDR1 as SNHLY and CDR2 as FYNNEI. This CDR3 spans 16 amino acids. CDR3 region: CASSDPNRGDNEKLFF. CDR3 nucleotide sequence: TGTGCCAGCAGTGATCCGAACAGGGGAGATAATGAAAAACTGTTTTTT.

In this sample, this clone is medium-sized. The genes are TRBV6-4 and TRBJ2-1, with D possibly being TRBD1 (5 bases). CDR1 is MRHNA and CDR2 is SNTAGT in the germline V gene. This CDR3 comprises 15 residues. Trimming took 0 bases from V and 6 from J, leaving 12 bases between them. The CDR3 loop reads CASSDSRDSSNEQFF. CDR3 DNA: TGTGCCAGCAGTGACTCCAGGGATTCTAGCAATGAGCAGTTCTTC.

The CDR3 protein is CASSIDRLNTEAFF. The CDR3 DNA reads as TGTGCCAGCAGCATCGACAGGTTGAACACTGAAGCTTTCTTT. The genes are TRBV11-2 and TRBJ1-1, with D perhaps matching TRBD1 (6 bases). Trimming shortened V by 5 bases and J by 0 bases, and 10 bases separated the two germline ends. The CDR3 runs 14 residues. The germline CDR1 and CDR2 sequences are SGHAT and FQNNGV.

The chain links TRBV6-1 to TRBJ1-3; TRBD1 aligns across 9 bases. The CDR3 consists of 13 residues. V trimming: 7 bases; J trimming: 14 bases; junction bases outside the gene matches: 12. Germline values: CDR1 MNHNS, CDR2 SASEGT. CDR3 DNA: TGTGCCAGCACTCTCTCCCCGGGACAGGGAGTATATTTT. This translates into CASTLSPGQGVYF.

V gene TRBV28 combines with J gene TRBJ2-7, with 8 positions matching TRBD1. This CDR3 has 14 amino acids. The germline V gene has CDR1 MDHEN and CDR2 SYDVKM. V lost 11 bases, J lost 5 bases, and 14 bases stayed unmatched. CDR3 sequence: CASNTQGVRNEQYF. The CDR3 nucleotides read TGTGCCTCAAACACACAGGGGGTCCGAAACGAGCAGTACTTC. Full variable domain (rest looked up from reference TRBV28 and TRBJ2-7): DVKVTQSSRYLVKRTGEKVFLECVQDMDHENMFWYRQDPGLGLRLIYFSYDVKMKEKGDIPEGYSVSREKKERFSLILESASTNQTSMYLCASNTQGVRNEQYFGPGTRLTVT.

The genes are TRBV28 and TRBJ1-4; TRBD1 aligns across 7 bases. Germline assignment: CDR1 MDHEN and CDR2 SYDVKM. This CDR3 region has 14 residues. Trimming removed 5 bases from V and 8 bases from J; junction bases left unmatched: 8. Here the CDR3 DNA reads TGTGCCAGCAGTCCCGGGACAGTAAACGAAAAACTGTTTTTT. It yields the protein CASSPGTVNEKLFF. Supplemented by reference TRBV28 and TRBJ1-4, the full variable domain reads DVKVTQSSRYLVKRTGEKVFLECVQDMDHENMFWYRQDPGLGLRLIYFSYDVKMKEKGDIPEGYSVSREKKERFSLILESASTNQTSMYLCASSPGTVNEKLFFGSGTQLSVL.

The chain is built from TRBV5-1 and TRBJ2-1; the match to TRBD2 covers 7 bases. After removal of 4 bases from V and 0 bases from J, the junction contained 4 bases not matched to a gene. The CDR3 length is 15 residues. Germline V gene sequence: CDR1 SGHRS, CDR2 YFSETQ. This CDR3 reads CASSLGGGSYNEQFF. The CDR3 DNA follows: TGCGCCAGCAGCCTGGGGGGGGGCTCCTACAATGAGCAGTTCTTC.

The chain links TRBV28 to TRBJ1-1; possibly TRBD1 for D (5 bases). With 7 bases removed from V and 1 base from J, the gap between germline ends came to 13 bases. From germline, CDR1 is MDHEN and CDR2 SYDVKM. This CDR3 region has 14 residues. The CDR3 DNA follows: TGTGCCAGCACCGTGGGGGGACCGAACACTGAAGCTTTCTTT. Translating gives CASTVGGPNTEAFF.

This clone was found a few times. The chain has TRBV10-2 and TRBJ1-1; 8 bases align to TRBD1. V shed 6 bases, J shed 8 bases, and the junction held 11 bases outside the gene matches. The germline gives CDR1 WSHSY, CDR2 SAAADI. The length of the CDR3 is 14 residues. As DNA, the CDR3 is TGCGCCAGCAGCCGAGGGGACAGGCCCACCGAAGCTTTCTTT. Amino acid sequence: CASSRGDRPTEAFF.

The chain joins TRBV6-5 to TRBJ2-7, with a weak D call TRBD1 (6 bases). CDR1 is MNHEY, CDR2 SVGAGI, per germline. V was trimmed by 2 bases and J by 6 bases, leaving 14 bases between them. The CDR3 is 14 residues long. CDR3 coding DNA: TGTGCCAGCAGTTACGAGGTCAGGGGTGGCGAGCAGTACTTC. It translates to CASSYEVRGGEQYF.

This chain links TRBV6-5 with TRBJ2-1; weak D call: TRBD2 (6 bases). Germline loops: CDR1 MNHEY, CDR2 SVGAGI. V lost 5 bases and J lost 0, with 11 bases in between. CDR3 size: 15 residues. CDR3 in amino acids: CASSRRGSSYNEQFF. CDR3 DNA sequence: TGTGCCAGCAGTCGACGGGGGAGCTCCTACAATGAGCAGTTCTTC.

The chain links TRBV28 to TRBJ1-1, with a possible D match to TRBD1 (5 bases). Germline V gene lookup returns CDR1 MDHEN and CDR2 SYDVKM. The CDR3 is 17 residues long. Trimming removed 2 bases at V and 3 bases at J, with 19 bases between. Here the CDR3 reads CASSLAGEIRWYTEAFF. The CDR3 DNA follows: TGTGCCAGCAGTTTAGCGGGGGAAATTCGGTGGTACACTGAAGCTTTCTTT. Full variable domain (rest looked up from reference TRBV28 and TRBJ1-1): DVKVTQSSRYLVKRTGEKVFLECVQDMDHENMFWYRQDPGLGLRLIYFSYDVKMKEKGDIPEGYSVSREKKERFSLILESASTNQTSMYLCASSLAGEIRWYTEAFFGQGTRLTVV.